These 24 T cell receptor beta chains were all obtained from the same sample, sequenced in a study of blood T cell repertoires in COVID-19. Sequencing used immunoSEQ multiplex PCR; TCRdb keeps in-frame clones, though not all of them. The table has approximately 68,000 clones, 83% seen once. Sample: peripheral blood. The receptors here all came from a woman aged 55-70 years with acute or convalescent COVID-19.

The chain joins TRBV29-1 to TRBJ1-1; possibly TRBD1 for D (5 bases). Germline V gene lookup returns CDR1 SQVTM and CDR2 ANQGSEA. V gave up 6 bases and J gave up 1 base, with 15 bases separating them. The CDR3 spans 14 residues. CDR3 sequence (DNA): TGCAGCGTCCAGGGAAACAACGCGAACACTGAAGCTTTCTTT. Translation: CSVQGNNANTEAFF.

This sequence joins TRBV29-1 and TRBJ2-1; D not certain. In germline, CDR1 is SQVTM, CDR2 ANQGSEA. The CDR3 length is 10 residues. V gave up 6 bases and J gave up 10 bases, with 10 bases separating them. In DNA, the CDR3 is TGCAGCGTCCGTAGCTCCGAGCAGTTCTTC. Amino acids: CSVRSSEQFF.

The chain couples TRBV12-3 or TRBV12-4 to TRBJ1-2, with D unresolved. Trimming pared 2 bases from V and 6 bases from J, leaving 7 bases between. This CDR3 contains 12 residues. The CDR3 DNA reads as TGTGCCAGCAGTTTATCGGGTAATGGCTACACCTTC. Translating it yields CASSLSGNGYTF.

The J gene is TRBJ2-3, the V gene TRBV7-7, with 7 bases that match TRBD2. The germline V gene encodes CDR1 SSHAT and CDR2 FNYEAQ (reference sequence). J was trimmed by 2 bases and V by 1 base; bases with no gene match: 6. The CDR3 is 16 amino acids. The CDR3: CASSLGTGGPTDTQYF. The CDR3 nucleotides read TGTGCCAGCAGCTTAGGGACGGGGGGACCCACAGATACGCAGTATTTT.

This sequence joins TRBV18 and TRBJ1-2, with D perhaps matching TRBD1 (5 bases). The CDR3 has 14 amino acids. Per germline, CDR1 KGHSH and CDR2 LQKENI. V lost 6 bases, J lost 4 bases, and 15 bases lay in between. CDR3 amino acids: CASSQGIESYGYTF. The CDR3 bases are TGTGCCAGCTCGCAGGGTATCGAGAGCTATGGCTACACCTTC.

The CDR3 spells CASSFPEVREQFF. The DNA of the CDR3 is TGTGCCAGCAGCTTTCCAGAGGTACGGGAGCAGTTCTTC. The chain couples TRBV5-4 to TRBJ2-1; D gene uncertain. The CDR3 runs to 13 residues. Germline loops: CDR1 SGHNT, CDR2 YYREEE (reference sequence). The V gene lost 2 bases and the J gene lost 10 bases, with 13 bases spanning the gap.

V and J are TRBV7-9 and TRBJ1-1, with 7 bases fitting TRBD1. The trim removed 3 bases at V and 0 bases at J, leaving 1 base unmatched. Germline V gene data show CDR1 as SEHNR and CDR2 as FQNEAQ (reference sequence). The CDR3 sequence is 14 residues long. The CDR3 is CASSLTGLNTEAFF. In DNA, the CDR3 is TGTGCCAGCAGCTTGACAGGGCTGAACACTGAAGCTTTCTTT.

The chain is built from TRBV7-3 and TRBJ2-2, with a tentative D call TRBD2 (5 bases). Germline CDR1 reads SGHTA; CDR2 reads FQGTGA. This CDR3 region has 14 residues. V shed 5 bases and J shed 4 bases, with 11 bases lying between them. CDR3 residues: CASSRRGSTGELFF. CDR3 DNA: TGTGCCAGCAGCCGTCGAGGGTCCACCGGGGAGCTGTTTTTT.

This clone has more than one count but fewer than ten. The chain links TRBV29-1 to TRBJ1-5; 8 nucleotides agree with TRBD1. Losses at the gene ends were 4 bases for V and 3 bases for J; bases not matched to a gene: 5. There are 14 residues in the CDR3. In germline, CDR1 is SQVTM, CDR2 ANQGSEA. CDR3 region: CSVGTGMDNQPQHF. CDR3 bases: TGCAGCGTTGGGACAGGGATGGACAATCAGCCCCAGCATTTT.

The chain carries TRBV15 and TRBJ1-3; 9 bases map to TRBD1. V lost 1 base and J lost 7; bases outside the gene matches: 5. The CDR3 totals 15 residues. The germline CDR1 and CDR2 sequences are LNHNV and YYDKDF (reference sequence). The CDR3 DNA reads TGTGCCACCAGCAGAGTGGTGACAGGGGGGAACACCATATATTTT. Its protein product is CATSRVVTGGNTIYF.

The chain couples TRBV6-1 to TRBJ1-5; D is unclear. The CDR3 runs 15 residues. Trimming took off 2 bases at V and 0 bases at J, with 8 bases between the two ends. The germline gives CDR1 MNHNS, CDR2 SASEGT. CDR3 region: CASSETNNSNQPQHF. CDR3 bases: TGTGCCAGCAGTGAAACTAACAATAGCAATCAGCCCCAGCATTTT.

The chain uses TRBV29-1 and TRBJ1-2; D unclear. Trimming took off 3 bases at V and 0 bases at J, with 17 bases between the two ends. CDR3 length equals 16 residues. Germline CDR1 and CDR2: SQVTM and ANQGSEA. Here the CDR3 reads CSVEEIDGEPNYGYTF. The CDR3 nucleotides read TGCAGCGTTGAGGAGATCGACGGAGAACCTAACTATGGCTACACCTTC.

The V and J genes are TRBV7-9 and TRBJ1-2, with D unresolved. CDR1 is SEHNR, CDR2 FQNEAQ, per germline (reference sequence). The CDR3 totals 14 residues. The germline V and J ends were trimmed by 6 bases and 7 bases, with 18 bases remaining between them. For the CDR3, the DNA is TGTGCCAGCAGTTCTTCCCAAGGGAGAGGTGGCTACACCTTC. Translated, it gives CASSSSQGRGGYTF.

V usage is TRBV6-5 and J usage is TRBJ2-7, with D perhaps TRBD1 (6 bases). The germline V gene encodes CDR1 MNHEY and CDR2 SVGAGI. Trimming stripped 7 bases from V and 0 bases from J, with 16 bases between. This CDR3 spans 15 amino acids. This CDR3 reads CASNLGQGPSYEQYF. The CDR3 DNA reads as TGTGCCAGCAATTTGGGGCAGGGGCCCTCCTACGAGCAGTACTTC.

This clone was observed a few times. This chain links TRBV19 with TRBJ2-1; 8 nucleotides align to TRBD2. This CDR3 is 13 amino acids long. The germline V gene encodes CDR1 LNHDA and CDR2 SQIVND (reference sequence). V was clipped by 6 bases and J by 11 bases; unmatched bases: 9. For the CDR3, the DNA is TGTGCCAGTAGGGGGCAGCGGGGGCCCCAGCAGTTCTTC. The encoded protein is CASRGQRGPQQFF.

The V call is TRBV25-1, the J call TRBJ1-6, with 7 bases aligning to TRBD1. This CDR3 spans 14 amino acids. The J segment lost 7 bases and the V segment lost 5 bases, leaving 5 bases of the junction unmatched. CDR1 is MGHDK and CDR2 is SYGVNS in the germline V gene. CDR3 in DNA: TGTGCCAGCAGTCCACAGGGGCGCAATTCACCCCTCCACTTT. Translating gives CASSPQGRNSPLHF.

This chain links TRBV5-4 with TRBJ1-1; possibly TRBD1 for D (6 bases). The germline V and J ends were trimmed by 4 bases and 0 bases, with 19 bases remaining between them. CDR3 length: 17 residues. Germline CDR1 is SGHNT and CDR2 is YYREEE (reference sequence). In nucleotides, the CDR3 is TGTGCCAGCAGCCTCACCCTGGGGGGGGCCTTGAACACTGAAGCTTTCTTT. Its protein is CASSLTLGGALNTEAFF.

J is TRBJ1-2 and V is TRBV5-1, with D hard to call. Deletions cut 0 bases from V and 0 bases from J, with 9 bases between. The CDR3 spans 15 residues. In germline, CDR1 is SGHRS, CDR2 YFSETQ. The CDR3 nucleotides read TGCGCCAGCAGCTTGGTTGCGGAGACTAACTATGGCTACACCTTC. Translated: CASSLVAETNYGYTF.

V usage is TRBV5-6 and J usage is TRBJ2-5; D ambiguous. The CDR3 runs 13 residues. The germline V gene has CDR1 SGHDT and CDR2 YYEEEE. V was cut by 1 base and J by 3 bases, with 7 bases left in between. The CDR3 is CASSLLSEETQYF. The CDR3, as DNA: TGTGCCAGCAGCTTGTTATCCGAAGAGACCCAGTACTTC. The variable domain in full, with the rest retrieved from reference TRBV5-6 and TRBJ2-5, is DAGVTQSPTHLIKTRGQQVTLRCSPKSGHDTVSWYQQALGQGPQFIFQYYEEEERQRGNFPDRFSGHQFPNYSSELNVNALLLGDSALYLCASSLLSEETQYFGPGTRLLVL.

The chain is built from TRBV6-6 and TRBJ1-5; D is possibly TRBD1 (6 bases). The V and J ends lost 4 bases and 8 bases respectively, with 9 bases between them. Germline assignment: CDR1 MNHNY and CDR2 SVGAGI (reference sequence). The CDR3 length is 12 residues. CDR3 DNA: TGTGCCAGCAGTTCCGGGACAAAGCCCCAGCATTTT. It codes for CASSSGTKPQHF.

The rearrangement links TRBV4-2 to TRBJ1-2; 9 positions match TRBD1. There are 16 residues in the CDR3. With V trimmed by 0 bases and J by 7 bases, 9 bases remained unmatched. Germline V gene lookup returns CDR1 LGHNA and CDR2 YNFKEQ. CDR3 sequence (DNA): TGTGCCAGCAGCCAAGAGATAACAGGGGGCGCGTCTGGCTACACCTTC. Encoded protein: CASSQEITGGASGYTF.

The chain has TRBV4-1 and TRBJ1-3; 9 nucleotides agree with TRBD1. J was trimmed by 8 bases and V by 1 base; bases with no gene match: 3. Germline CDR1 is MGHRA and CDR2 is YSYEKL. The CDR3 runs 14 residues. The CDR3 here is CASSQGTGVDTIYF. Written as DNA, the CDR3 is TGCGCCAGCAGCCAAGGGACAGGGGTGGACACCATATATTTT.

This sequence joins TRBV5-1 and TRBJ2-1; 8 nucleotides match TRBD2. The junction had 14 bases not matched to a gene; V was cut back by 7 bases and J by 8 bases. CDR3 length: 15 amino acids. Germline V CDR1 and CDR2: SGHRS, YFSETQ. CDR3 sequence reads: CASSSTGTSVHEQFF. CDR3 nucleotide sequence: TGCGCCAGCTCCTCGACCGGGACTAGTGTTCATGAGCAGTTCTTC. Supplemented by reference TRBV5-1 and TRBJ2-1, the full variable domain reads KAGVTQTPRYLIKTRGQQVTLSCSPISGHRSVSWYQQTPGQGLQFLFEYFSETQRNKGNFPGRFSGRQFSNSRSEMNVSTLELGDSALYLCASSSTGTSVHEQFFGPGTRLTVL.

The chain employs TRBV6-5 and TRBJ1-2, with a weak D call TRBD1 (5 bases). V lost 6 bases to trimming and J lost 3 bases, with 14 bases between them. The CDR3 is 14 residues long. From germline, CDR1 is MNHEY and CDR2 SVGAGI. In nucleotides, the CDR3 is TGTGCCAGCAGGCTAGGGGTTTTGGACTATGGCTACACCTTC. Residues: CASRLGVLDYGYTF.